The clone carrying this TCR beta chain came up many times. The data derive from a study of T cells in Graves' hyperthyroidism and ophthalmopathy. Germline V gene sequence: CDR1 MNHNS, CDR2 SASEGT. V dropped 5 bases and J dropped 1; count of bases not matched to a gene: 5. The CDR3 consists of 16 residues. Amplified regions were TCR beta CDR3 sequences from RNA transcripts. First-round RT-PCR with HTBI primers amplified the TCR CDR3 region. TCRdb analysed the multiplex PCR reads with MiXCR anew, one entry per CDR3 protein. The data hold roughly 600,000 distinct CDR3 sequences, with more than 14% observed a single time.

Material for sequencing was blood. The V call is TRBV6-1, the J call TRBJ2-1; 10 bases agree with TRBD2. The receptor's source is a woman between 50 and 59 years old with Graves' ophthalmopathy. DNA for the CDR3: TGTGCCAGCAGTTATAGCGGGGGGATATCCTACAATGAGCAGTTCTTC. This codes for CASSYSGGISYNEQFF.